This T cell receptor beta chain stems from a study of T-cell memory formation after mild COVID-19. Study information: For the most part, TCR clusters were specific to one donor.

This CDR3 contains 12 residues. V was cut by 3 bases and J by 6 bases, with 5 bases left in between. TCRdb re-called the 5' RACE reads with MiXCR, one entry per CDR3 protein. The sample carries 85,000 to 130,000 distinct CDR3 sequences, about an eighth recorded once. As regards this clonotype: What it binds is unknown.

Broader study findings: Contracting CD4+ clones lay largely in CM and EM, with CD8+ ones residing in EMRA.

Sequencing was carried out using PBMCs or a T cell subset sorted from them (not recorded which). The J gene is TRBJ2-2, the V gene TRBV12-3 or TRBV12-4, with D uncertain. The TCR comes from an adult woman who had mild COVID-19 (a few samples of this study predate the infection). Cell type and time point are not known. CDR3 amino acids: CASSFAPGELFF. The DNA for the CDR3 is TGTGCCAGCAGTTTTGCGCCCGGGGAGCTGTTTTTT.